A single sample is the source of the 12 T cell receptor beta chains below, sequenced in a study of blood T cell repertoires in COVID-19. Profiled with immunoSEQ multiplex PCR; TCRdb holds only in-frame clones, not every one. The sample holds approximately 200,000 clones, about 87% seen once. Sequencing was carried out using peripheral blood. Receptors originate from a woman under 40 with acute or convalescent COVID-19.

The CDR3 region is CAWSVRGELEAFF. CDR3 in DNA: TGTGCCTGGAGTGTACGGGGGGAACTCGAAGCTTTCTTT. V usage is TRBV30 and J usage is TRBJ1-1; possible D gene TRBD1, 5 bases. V dropped 0 bases and J dropped 8 bases, with 13 bases sitting between them. The CDR3 is made up of 13 amino acids. Germline V CDR1 and CDR2: GTSNPN, SVGIG (reference sequence).

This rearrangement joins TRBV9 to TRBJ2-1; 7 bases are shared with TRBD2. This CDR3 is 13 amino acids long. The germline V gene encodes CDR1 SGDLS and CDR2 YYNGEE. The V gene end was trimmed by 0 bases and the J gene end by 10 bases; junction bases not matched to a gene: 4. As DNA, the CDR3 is TGTGCCAGCAGCGTAGTTGCAGCGGGAGAGCAGTTCTTC. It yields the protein CASSVVAAGEQFF.

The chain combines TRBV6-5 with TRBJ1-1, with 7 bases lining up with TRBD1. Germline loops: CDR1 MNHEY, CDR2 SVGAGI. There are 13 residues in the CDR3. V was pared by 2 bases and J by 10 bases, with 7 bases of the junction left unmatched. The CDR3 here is CASSYTTGEGAFF. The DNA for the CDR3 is TGTGCCAGCAGTTACACTACAGGGGAAGGAGCTTTCTTT.

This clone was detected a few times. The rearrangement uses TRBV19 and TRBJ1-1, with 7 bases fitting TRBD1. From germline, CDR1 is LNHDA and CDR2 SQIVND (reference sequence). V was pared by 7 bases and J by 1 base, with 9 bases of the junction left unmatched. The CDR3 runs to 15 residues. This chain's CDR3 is CASTPGGGRNTEAFF. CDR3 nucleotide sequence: TGTGCCAGTACCCCAGGAGGGGGCAGGAACACTGAAGCTTTCTTT.

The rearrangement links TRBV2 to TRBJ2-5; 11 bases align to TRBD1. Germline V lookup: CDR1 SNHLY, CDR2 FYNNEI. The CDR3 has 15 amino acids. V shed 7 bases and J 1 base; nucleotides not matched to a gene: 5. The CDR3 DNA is TGTGCCAGCAAGTGGGACAGGGGGACCCAAGAGACCCAGTACTTC. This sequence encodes CASKWDRGTQETQYF.

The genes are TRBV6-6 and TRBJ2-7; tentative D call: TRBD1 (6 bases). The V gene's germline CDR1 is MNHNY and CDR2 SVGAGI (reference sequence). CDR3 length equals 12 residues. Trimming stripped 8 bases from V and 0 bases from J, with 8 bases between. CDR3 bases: TGTGCCAGCGGGGGCTACTCCTACGAGCAGTACTTC. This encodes CASGGYSYEQYF.

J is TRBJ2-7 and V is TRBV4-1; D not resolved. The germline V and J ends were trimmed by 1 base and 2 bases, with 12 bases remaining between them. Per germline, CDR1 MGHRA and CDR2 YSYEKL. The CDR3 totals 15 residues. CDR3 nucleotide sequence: TGCGCCAGCAGCCAAGGCTGGGCAGGCACCTACGAGCAGTACTTC. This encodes CASSQGWAGTYEQYF.

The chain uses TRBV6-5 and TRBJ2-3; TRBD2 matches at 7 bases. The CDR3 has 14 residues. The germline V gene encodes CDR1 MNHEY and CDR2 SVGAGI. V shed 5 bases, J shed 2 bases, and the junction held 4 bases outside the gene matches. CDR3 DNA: TGTGCCAGCAGTATTGAGCGGGACACAGATACGCAGTATTTT. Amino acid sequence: CASSIERDTDTQYF.

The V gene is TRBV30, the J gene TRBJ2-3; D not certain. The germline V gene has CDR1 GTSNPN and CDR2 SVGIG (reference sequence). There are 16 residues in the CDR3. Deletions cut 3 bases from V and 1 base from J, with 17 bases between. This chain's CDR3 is CAWRAPLGSGTDTQYF. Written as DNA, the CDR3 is TGTGCCTGGAGGGCTCCTCTAGGTTCTGGCACAGATACGCAGTATTTT.

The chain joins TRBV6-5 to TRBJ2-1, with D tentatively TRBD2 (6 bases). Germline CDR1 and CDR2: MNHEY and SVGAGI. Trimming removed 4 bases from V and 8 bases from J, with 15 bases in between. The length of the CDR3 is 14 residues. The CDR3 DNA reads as TGTGCCAGCAGTTCTTGGGCGGGCGGGGATGAGCAGTTCTTC. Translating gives CASSSWAGGDEQFF.

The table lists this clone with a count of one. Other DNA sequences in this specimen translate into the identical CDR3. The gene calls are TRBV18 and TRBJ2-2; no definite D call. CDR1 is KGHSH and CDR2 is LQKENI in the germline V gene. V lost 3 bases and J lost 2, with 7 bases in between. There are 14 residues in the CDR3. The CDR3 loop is CASSPGPNTGELFF. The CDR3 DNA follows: TGTGCCAGCTCACCTGGGCCAAACACCGGGGAGCTGTTTTTT.

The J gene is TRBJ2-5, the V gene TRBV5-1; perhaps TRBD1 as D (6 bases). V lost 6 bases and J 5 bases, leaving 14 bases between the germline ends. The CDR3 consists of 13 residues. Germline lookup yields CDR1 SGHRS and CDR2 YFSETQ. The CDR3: CASTHRASETQYF. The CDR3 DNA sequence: TGCGCCAGCACTCACAGGGCGTCCGAGACCCAGTACTTC.